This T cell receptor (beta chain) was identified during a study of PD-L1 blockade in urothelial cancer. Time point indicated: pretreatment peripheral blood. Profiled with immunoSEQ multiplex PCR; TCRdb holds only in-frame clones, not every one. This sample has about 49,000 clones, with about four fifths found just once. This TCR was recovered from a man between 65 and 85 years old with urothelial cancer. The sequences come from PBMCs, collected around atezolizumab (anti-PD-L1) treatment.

This CDR3 is CASSWQVSGSSYEQYF. CDR3 DNA sequence: TGTGCCAGCAGTTGGCAGGTTAGCGGGAGCTCCTACGAGCAGTACTTC. The chain combines TRBV6-6 with TRBJ2-7; the match to TRBD2 covers 9 bases. The V and J ends lost 4 bases and 0 bases, in that order; junction bases with no gene match: 7. This CDR3 is 16 amino acids long. CDR1 and CDR2 (germline): MNHNY, SVGAGI (reference sequence).